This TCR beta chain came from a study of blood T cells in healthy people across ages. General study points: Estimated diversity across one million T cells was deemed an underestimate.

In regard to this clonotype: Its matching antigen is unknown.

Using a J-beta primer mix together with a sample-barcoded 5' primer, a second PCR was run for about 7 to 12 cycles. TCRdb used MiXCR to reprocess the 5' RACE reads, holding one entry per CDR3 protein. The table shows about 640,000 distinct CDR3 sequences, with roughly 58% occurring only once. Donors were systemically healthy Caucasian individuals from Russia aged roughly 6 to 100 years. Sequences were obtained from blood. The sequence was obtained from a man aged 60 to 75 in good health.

In DNA, the CDR3 is TGCAGCGTTGAAGCAGGGCTAAACTATGGCTACACCTTC. It is translated as CSVEAGLNYGYTF. The chain couples TRBV29-1 to TRBJ1-2; TRBD1 might be the D (5 bases). The germline CDR1 and CDR2 sequences are SQVTM and ANQGSEA. The CDR3 consists of 13 residues. Trimming removed 1 base at V and 2 bases at J, with 8 bases between.